A selection of T cell receptor beta chains follows, all from one sample in a study of low-dose radiotherapy and immunotherapy resistance in tumors. A single record per CDR3 protein comes from TCRdb applying MiXCR to the reads. The table includes some 52,000 distinct CDR3 sequences, around a third detected once. The material sequenced was PBMCs, taken after low-dose radiotherapy plus immunotherapy. These receptors originate from a male donor with rectosigmoid adenocarcinoma. Both conserved end residues are part of each CDR3. A D gene is named only where the DNA matches it firmly. Where a row states a size, it is once, few, many or the class of an expanded clone; other rows omit it.

.,TRBV7-2,TRBJ1-2,.,CASSLAGGFGYTF,TGTGCCAGCAGCTTAGCAGGGGGTTTTGGCTACACCTTC
many,TRBV6-2/TRBV6-3,TRBJ1-1,.,CASSYGGNTEAFF,TGTGCCAGCAGTTACGGGGGGAACACTGAAGCTTTCTTT
.,TRBV5-3,TRBJ2-1,.,CASSLGAERNEQFF,TGTGCCAGCAGCCTAGGAGCGGAGAGGAATGAGCAGTTCTTC
few,TRBV6-2/TRBV6-3,TRBJ2-2,.,CASSYTDRNTGELFF,TGTGCCAGCAGTTATACCGACAGGAACACCGGGGAGCTGTTTTTT
.,TRBV6-4,TRBJ2-2,TRBD1,CASSDSTGAGELF,TGTGCCAGCAGTGACTCGACAGGGGCCGGGGAGCTTTTT
many,TRBV29-1,TRBJ2-1,.,CSVDPWGPGYNEQFF,TGCAGCGTGGACCCCTGGGGACCCGGCTACAATGAGCAGTTCTTC
.,TRBV28,TRBJ2-7,.,CASSPAPGRAGSYEQYF,TGTGCCAGCAGTCCGGCCCCCGGTAGAGCCGGCTCCTACGAGCAGTACTTC
many,TRBV7-2,TRBJ1-1,.,CASSLLPPGPNTEAFF,TGTGCCAGCAGTCTTCTGCCCCCGGGACCGAACACTGAAGCTTTCTTT
many,TRBV21-1,TRBJ2-3,.,CASSEGNSGRSDTQYF,TGTGCCAGCAGCGAAGGGAATAGCGGGAGGTCGGATACGCAGTATTTT
many,TRBV7-2,TRBJ2-2,.,CASSVGASTGELFF,TGTGCCAGCAGTGTGGGGGCTAGCACCGGGGAGCTGTTTTTT
medium-sized,TRBV28,TRBJ1-2,.,CASSPDGGYGYTF,TGTGCCAGCAGCCCCGACGGTGGCTATGGCTACACCTTC
medium-sized,TRBV5-8,TRBJ2-7,.,CASTDYEQYF,TGTGCCAGCACCGACTACGAGCAGTACTTC
.,TRBV4-2,TRBJ2-3,.,CASSQEAGAADTQYF,TGTGCCAGCAGCCAAGAGGCGGGGGCGGCAGATACGCAGTATTTT
many,TRBV29-1,TRBJ1-1,.,CSAFLGVNTEAFF,TGCAGCGCATTCCTAGGAGTGAACACTGAAGCTTTCTTT
.,TRBV2,TRBJ2-1,.,CASSREGALVNEQFF,TGTGCCAGCAGCCGGGAGGGGGCGCTCGTGAATGAGCAGTTCTTC
.,TRBV5-1,TRBJ2-7,.,CASSRTGEYEQYF,TGCGCCAGCAGCAGGACGGGGGAATACGAGCAGTACTTC
many,TRBV7-9,TRBJ2-1,.,CAVSSGSYNEQFF,TGTGCCGTTAGTTCCGGCTCCTACAATGAGCAGTTCTTC
.,TRBV14,TRBJ2-1,TRBD2,CASSQDGGRARQFF,TGTGCCAGCAGCCAAGATGGGGGGAGGGCGAGGCAGTTCTTC
many,TRBV28,TRBJ2-7,.,CASSSGGVTYEQYF,TGTGCCAGCAGTTCAGGAGGGGTTACCTACGAGCAGTACTTC
.,TRBV11-2,TRBJ2-7,.,CASSLARQGEQYF,TGTGCCAGCAGCTTAGCCCGGCAGGGGGAGCAGTACTTC
.,TRBV11-2,TRBJ2-3,.,CASSLIPGSSTDTQYF,TGTGCCAGCAGCTTAATCCCTGGATCTAGCACAGATACGCAGTATTTT
many,TRBV19,TRBJ2-6,.,CASSIVLGSLGSGAANVLTF,TGTGCCAGTAGTATAGTCTTGGGCAGTCTTGGCTCTGGGGCGGCCAACGTCCTGACTTTC
few,TRBV29-1,TRBJ2-1,TRBD2,CSAPTSGGHEQFF,TGCAGCGCCCCGACTAGCGGGGGCCATGAGCAGTTCTTC